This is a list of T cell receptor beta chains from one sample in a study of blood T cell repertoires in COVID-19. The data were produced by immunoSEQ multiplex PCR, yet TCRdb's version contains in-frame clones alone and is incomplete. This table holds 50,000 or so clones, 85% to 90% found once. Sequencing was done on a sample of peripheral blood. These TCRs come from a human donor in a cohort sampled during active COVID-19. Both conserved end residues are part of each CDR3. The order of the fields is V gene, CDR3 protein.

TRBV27	CASSLSSPGFPGNTIYF
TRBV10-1	CASSESVGTQYF
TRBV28	CASSSGTLSEAFF
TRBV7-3	CASSLRPSRGYEQYF
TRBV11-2	CASSPRLAGSTDTQYF
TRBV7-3	CASSPTPSGVSYEQYF
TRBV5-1	CASMDGAQETQYF
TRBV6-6	CASSLKNTEAFF
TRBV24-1	CATSDYRGGSTDTQYF
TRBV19	CASQSGTGVRVQYF
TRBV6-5	CASSPLQTPNQPQHF
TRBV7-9	CASSLIQGEYYGYTF
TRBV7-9	CASRTKRGSVLAGELFF
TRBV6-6	CASNRAGDTQYF
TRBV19	CASSRTGDSPLHF
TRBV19	CASSGLSLFEQYF
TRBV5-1	CASTGGQMNTEAFF
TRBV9	CASSVSRDTEAFF
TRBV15	CATSRNRGISPLHF
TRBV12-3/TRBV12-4	CASRTGQFMELFF
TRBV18	CASSAFGQNTGELFF
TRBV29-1	CSGLRGLGGGYTF
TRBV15	CATSRDYGQGEEKLFF
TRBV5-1	CASSSQGSGANVLTF
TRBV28	CASSYRLEYYEQYF
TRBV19	CASIGGSGGYTF
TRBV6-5	CASSYVLTGNTGELFF
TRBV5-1	CASSPGQGVDEQFF
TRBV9	CASSQGGGMNTEAFF
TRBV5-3	CARSPGQGLYEQFF
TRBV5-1	CASSSGTSGSWNEQFF
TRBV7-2	CASSQGRVGNNSPLHF
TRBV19	CASSIGGRAGQPQHF
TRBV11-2	CASSLTGRGTGETQYF
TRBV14	CASSSNFMNEQFF
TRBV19	CASSSGDSSSDTQYF
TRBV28	CASLTQAGREQYF
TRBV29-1	CSVEELQETQYF
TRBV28	CASSFPGQGNEKLFF
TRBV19	CASSIGTGGKNIQYF
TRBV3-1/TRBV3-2	CASSPGLGGNEQFF
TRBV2	CASSEEAGRSYNEQFF
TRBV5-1	CASSAGNTEAFF
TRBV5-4	CASSPGRGSPTEAFF
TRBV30	CAATLAGQETQYF
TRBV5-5	CASSLGEDAGREKLFF
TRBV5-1	CASPQEGGNNQPQHF
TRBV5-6	CASSFIAGQYNEQFF
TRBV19	CASSIGSREGEKLFF
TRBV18	CASSPPMAQETQYF
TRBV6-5	CASSWIQGASAGYTF
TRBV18	CASSPGTFVPYEQYF
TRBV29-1	CSVRLGQGNTGELFF
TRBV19	CASSMLDSRNYGYTF
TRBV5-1	CASSLVGSGSYNEQFF